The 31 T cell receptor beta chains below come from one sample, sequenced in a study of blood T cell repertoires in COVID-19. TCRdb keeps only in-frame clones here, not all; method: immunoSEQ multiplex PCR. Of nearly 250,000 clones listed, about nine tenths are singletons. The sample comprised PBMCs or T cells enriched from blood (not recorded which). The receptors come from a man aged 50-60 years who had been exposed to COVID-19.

CDR3 amino acids: CASSGDRGYDYGYTF. The DNA for the CDR3 is TGTGCCAGCAGTGGGGACAGGGGTTATGACTATGGCTACACCTTC. The J gene is TRBJ1-2, the V gene TRBV2, with TRBD1 identical over 10 bases. V lost 4 bases, J lost 3 bases, and 5 bases stayed unmatched. CDR3 size: 15 residues. Germline V gene data show CDR1 as SNHLY and CDR2 as FYNNEI.

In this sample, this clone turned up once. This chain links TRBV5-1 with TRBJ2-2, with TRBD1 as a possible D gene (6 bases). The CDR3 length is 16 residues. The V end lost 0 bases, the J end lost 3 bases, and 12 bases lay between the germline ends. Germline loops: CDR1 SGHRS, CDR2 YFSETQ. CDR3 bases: TGCGCCAGCAGCTTGGTCAGGGGCGCGGACACCGGGGAGCTGTTTTTT. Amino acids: CASSLVRGADTGELFF.

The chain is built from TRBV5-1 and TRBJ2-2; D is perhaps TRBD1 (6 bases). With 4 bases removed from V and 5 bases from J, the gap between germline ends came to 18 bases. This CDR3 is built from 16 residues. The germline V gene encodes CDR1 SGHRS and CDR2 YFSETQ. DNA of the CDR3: TGCGCCAGCAGCAAAGGGGACAACCCGGGAACCGGGGAGCTGTTTTTT. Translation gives CASSKGDNPGTGELFF.

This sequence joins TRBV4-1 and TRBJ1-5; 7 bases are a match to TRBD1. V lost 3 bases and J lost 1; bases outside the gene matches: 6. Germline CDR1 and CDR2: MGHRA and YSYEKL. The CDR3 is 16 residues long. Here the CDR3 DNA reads TGCGCCAGCAGCCACCCACAGGGGACGAGCAATCAGCCCCAGCATTTT. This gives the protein CASSHPQGTSNQPQHF.

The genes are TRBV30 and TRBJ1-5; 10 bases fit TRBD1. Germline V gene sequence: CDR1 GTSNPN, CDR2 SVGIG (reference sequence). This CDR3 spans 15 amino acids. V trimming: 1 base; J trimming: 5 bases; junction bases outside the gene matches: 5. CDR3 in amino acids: CAWSAKGTGDQPQHF. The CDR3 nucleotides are TGTGCCTGGAGTGCCAAGGGGACAGGGGATCAGCCCCAGCATTTT.

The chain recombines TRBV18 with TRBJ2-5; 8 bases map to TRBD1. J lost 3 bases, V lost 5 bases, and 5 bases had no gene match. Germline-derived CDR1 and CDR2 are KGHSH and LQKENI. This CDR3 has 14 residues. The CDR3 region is CASSAGTGEETQYF. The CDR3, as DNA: TGTGCCAGCTCAGCGGGGACAGGAGAAGAGACCCAGTACTTC.

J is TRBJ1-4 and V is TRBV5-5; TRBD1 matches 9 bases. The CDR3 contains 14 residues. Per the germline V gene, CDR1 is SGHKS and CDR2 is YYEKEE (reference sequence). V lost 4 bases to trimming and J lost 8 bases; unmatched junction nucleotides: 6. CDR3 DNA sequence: TGTGCCAGCAGCCGGACAGGGGTAGAGGAAAAACTGTTTTTT. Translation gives CASSRTGVEEKLFF.

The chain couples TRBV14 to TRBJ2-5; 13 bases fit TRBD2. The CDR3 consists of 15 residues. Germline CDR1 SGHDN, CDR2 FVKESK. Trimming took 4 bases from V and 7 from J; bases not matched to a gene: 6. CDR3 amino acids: CASSPLAGGPATQYF. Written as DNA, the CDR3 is TGTGCCAGCAGCCCACTAGCGGGGGGGCCCGCGACCCAGTACTTC.

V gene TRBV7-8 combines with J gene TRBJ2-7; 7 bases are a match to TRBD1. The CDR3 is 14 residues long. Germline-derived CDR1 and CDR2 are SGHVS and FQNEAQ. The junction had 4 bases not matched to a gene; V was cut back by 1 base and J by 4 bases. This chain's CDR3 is CASSLVPQGYEQYF. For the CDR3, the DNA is TGTGCCAGCAGCTTAGTCCCACAGGGGTACGAGCAGTACTTC.

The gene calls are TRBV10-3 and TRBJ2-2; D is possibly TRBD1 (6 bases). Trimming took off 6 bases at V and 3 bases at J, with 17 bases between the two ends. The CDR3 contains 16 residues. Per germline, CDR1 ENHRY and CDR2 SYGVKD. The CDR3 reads CAIRRQEIVDTGELFF. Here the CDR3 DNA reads TGTGCCATCAGAAGACAGGAAATCGTTGACACCGGGGAGCTGTTTTTT.

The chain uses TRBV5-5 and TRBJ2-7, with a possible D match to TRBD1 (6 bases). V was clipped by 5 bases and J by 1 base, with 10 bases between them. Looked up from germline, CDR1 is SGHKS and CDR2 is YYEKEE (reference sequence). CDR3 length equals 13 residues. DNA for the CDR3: TGTGCCAGCAGTGAACAGGGATCCTACGAGCAGTACGTC. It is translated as CASSEQGSYEQYV.

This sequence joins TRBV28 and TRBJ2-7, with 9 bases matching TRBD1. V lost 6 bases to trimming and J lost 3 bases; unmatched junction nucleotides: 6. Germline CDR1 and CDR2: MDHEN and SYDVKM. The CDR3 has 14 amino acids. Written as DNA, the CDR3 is TGTGCCAGCAGCAGGACAGGGGTTTACTACGAGCAGTACGTC. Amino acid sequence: CASSRTGVYYEQYV.

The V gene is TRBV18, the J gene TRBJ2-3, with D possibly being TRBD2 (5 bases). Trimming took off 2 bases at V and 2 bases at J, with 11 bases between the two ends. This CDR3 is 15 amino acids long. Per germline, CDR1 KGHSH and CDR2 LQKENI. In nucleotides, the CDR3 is TGTGCCAGCTCACCAATGGACTCCGACACAGATACGCAGTATTTT. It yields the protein CASSPMDSDTDTQYF.

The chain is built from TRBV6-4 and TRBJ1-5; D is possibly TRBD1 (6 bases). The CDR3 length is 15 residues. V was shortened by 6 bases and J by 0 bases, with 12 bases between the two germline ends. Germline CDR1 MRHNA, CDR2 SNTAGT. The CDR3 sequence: CASSPTGNSNQPQHF. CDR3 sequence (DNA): TGTGCCAGCAGCCCGACAGGAAATAGCAATCAGCCCCAGCATTTT.

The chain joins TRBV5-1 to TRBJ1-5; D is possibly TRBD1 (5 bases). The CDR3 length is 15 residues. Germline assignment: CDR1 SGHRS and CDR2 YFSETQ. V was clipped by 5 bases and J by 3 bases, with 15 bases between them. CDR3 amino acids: CASRGAPADNQPQHF. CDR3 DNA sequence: TGCGCCAGCAGAGGGGCCCCGGCCGACAATCAGCCCCAGCATTTT.

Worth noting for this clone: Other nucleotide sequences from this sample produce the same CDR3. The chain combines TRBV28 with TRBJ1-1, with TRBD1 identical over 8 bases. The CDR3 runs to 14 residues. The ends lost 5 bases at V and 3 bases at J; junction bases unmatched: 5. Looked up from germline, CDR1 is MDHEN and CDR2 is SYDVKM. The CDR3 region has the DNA TGTGCCAGCAGTGGAACACAGGGGGACACTGAAGCTTTCTTT. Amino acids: CASSGTQGDTEAFF.

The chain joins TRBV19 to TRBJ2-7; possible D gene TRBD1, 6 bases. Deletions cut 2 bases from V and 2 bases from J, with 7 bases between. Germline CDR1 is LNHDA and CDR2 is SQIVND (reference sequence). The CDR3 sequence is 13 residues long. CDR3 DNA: TGTGCCAGTAGTATAACAGGGACCTACGAGCAGTACTTC. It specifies CASSITGTYEQYF.

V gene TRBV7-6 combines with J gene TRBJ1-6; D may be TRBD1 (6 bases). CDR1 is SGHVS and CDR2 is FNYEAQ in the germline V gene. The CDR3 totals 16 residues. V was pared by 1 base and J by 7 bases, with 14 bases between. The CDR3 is CASSLVGAGANSPLHF. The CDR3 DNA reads TGTGCCAGCAGCTTAGTGGGGGCAGGAGCGAATTCACCCCTCCACTTT.

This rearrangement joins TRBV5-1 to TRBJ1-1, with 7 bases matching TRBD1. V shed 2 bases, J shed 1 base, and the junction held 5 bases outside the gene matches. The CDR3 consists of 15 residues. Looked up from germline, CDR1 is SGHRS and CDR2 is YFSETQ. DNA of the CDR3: TGCGCCAGCAGCTTCACTGGGACAGCGAACACTGAAGCTTTCTTT. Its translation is CASSFTGTANTEAFF.

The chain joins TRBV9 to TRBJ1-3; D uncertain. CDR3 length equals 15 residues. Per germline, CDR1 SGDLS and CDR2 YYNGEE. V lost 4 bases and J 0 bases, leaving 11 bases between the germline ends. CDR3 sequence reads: CASSPPSVSGNTIYF. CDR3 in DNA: TGTGCCAGCAGCCCCCCGTCCGTCTCTGGAAACACCATATATTTT.

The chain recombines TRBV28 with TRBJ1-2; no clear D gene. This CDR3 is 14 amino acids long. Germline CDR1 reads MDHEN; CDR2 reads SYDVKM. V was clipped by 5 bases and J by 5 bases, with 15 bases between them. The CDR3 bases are TGTGCCAGCAGTGGGCCGCTTCTAAATTATGGCTACACCTTC. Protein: CASSGPLLNYGYTF.

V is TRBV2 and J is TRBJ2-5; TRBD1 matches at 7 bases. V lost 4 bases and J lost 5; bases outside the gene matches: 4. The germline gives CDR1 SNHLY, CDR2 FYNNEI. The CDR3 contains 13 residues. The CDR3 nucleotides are TGTGCCAGCAGTGTCAGCAGGGGGGAGACCCAGTACTTC. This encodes CASSVSRGETQYF.

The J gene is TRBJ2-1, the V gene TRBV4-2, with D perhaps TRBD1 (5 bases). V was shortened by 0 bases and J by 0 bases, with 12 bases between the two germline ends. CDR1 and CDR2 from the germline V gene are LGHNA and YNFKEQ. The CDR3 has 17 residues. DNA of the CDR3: TGTGCCAGCAGCCAAGATTTGTGGGGCGGCTCCTACAATGAGCAGTTCTTC. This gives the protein CASSQDLWGGSYNEQFF.

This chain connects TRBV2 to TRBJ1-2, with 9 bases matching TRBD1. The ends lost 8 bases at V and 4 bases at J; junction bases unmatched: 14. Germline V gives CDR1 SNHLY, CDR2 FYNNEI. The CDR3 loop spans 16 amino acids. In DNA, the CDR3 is TGTGCCAGCCCCGGACAGGGGCCCGGAGGAGGCTATGGCTACACCTTC. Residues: CASPGQGPGGGYGYTF.

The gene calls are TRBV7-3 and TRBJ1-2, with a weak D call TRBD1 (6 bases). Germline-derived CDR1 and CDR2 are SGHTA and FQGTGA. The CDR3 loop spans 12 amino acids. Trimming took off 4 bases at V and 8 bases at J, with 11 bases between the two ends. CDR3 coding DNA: TGTGCCAGCAGCTCCACAGGGAACGGCTACACCTTC. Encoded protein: CASSSTGNGYTF.

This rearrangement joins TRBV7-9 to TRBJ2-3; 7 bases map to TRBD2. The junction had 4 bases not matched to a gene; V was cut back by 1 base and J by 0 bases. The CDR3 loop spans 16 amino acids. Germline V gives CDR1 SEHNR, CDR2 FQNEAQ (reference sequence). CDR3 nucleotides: TGTGCCAGCAGCTTAGTCGGCGGGAGTAGCACAGATACGCAGTATTTT. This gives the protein CASSLVGGSSTDTQYF.

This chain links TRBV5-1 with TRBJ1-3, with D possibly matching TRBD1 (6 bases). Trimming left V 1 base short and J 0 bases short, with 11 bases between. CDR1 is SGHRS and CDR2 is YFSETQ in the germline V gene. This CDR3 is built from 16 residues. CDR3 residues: CASSLPDSSSGNTIYF. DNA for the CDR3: TGCGCCAGCAGCTTGCCGGACAGCAGCTCTGGAAACACCATATATTTT.

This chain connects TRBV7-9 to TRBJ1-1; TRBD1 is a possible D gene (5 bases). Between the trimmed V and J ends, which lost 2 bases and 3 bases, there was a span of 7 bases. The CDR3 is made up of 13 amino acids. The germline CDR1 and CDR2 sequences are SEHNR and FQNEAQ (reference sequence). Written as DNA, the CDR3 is TGTGCCAGCAGCTTACAGGGTCACACTGAAGCTTTCTTT. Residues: CASSLQGHTEAFF.

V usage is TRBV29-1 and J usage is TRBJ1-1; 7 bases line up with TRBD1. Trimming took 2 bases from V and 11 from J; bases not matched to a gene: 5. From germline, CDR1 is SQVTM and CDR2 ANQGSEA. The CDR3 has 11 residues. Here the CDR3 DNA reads TGCAGCGTTGAAACAGGGGTACACGCTTTCTTT. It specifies CSVETGVHAFF. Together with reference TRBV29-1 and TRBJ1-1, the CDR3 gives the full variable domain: SAVISQKPSRDICQRGTSLTIQCQVDSQVTMMFWYRQQPGQSLTLIATANQGSEATYESGFVIDKFPISRPNLTFSTLTVSNMSPEDSSIYLCSVETGVHAFFGQGTRLTVV.

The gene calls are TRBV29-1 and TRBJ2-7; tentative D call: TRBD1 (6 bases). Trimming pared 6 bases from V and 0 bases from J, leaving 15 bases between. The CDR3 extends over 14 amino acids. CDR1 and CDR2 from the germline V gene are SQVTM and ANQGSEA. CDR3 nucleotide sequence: TGCAGCGTAAAAAACCGGGACAACTCCTACGAGCAGTACTTC. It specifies CSVKNRDNSYEQYF.

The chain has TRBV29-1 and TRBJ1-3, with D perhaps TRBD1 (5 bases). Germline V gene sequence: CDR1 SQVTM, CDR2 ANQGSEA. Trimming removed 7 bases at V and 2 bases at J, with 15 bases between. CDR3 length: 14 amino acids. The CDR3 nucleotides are TGCAGCGCTGGACCGACAGCAACTGGAAACACCATATATTTT. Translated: CSAGPTATGNTIYF.